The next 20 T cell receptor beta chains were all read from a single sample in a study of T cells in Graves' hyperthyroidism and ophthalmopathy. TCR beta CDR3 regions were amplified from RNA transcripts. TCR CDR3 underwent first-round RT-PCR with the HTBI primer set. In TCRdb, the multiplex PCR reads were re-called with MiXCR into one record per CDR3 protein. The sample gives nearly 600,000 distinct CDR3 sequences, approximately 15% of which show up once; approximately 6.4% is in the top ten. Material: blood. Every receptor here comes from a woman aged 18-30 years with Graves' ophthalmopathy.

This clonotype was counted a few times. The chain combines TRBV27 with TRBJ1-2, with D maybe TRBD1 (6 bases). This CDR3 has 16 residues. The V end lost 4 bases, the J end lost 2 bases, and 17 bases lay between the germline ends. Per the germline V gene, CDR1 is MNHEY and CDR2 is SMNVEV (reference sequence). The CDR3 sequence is CASSSLLDRLNYGYTF. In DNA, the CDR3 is TGTGCCAGCAGTTCCCTCTTAGACAGGCTCAACTATGGCTACACCTTC.

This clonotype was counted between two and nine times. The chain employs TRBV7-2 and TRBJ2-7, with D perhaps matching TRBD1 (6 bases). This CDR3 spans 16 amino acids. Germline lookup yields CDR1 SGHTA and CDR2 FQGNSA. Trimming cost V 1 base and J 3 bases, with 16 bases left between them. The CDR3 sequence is CASSLGPGQIDYEQYF. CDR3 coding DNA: TGTGCCAGCAGCTTAGGCCCTGGACAGATAGACTACGAGCAGTACTTC.

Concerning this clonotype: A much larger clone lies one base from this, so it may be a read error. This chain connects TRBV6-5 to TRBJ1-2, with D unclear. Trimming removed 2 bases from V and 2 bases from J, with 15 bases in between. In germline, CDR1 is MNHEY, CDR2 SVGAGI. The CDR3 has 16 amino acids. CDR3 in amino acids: CASSYPILVRNYGYTF. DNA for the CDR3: TGTGCCAGCAGTTACCCGATTTTAGTAAGAAACTATGGCTACACCTTC.

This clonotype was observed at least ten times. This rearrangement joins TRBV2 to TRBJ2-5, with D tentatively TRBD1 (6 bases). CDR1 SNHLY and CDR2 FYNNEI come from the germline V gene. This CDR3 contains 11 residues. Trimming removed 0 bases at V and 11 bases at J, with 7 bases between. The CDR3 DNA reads TGTGCCAGCAGTGAAGCGGGACAACAGTACTTC. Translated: CASSEAGQQYF. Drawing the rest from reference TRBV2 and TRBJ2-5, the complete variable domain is EPEVTQTPSHQVTQMGQEVILRCVPISNHLYFYWYRQILGQKVEFLVSFYNNEISEKSEIFDDQFSVERPDGSNFTLKIRSTKLEDSAMYFCASSEAGQQYFGPGTRLLVL.

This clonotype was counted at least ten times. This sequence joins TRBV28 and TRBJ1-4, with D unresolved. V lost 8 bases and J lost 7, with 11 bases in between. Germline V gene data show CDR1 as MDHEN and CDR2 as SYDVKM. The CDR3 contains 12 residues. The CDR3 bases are TGTGCCAGCCGGAGAGGACCTGAAAAACTGTTTTTT. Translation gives CASRRGPEKLFF.

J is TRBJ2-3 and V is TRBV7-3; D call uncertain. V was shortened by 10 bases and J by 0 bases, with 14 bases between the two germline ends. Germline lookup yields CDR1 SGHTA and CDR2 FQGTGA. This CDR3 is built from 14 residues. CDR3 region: CAKGLPGSTDTQYF. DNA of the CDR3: TGTGCCAAAGGGCTACCTGGAAGCACAGATACGCAGTATTTT.

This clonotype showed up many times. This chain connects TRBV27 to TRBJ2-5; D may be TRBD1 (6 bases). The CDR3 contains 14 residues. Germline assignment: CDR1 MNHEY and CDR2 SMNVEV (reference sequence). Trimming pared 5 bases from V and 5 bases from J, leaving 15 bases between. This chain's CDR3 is CASSPGVTQETQYF. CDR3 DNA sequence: TGTGCCAGCAGTCCAGGGGTCACGCAGGAGACCCAGTACTTC.

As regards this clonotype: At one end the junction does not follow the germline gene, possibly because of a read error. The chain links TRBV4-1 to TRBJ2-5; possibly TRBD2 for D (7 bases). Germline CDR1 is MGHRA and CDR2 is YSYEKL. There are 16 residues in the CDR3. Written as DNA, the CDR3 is TGTGCCAGCAGCCCCGAGGGGGGCGGGAGACCGGAGACCCAGTACTTC. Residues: CASSPEGGGRPETQYF.

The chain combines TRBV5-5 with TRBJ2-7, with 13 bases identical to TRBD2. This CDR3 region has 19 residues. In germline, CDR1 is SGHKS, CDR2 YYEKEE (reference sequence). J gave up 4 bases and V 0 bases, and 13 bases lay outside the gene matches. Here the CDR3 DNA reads TGTGCCAGCAGCTTGGTAGGGGGCACGGGACTAGCGGGATTTTACGAGCAGTACTTC. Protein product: CASSLVGGTGLAGFYEQYF.

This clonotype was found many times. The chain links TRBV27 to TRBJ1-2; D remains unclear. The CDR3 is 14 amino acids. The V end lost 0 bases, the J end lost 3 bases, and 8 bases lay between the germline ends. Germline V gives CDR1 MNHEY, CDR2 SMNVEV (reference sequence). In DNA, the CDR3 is TGTGCCAGCAGTTTATCGTGGGAATACTATGGCTACACCTTC. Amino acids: CASSLSWEYYGYTF.

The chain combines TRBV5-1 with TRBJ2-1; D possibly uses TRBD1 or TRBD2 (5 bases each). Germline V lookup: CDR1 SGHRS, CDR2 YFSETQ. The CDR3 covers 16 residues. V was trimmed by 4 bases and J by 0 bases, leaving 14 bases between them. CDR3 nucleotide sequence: TGCGCCAGCAGCAAAGGGACGGTGAGCTCCTACAATGAGCAGTTCTTC. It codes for CASSKGTVSSYNEQFF.

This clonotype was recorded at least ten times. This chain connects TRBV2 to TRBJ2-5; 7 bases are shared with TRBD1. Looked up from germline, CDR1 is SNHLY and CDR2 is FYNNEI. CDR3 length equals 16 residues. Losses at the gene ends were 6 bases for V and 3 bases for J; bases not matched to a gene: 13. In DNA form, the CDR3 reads TGTGCCAGCAGCGATGGGATAGGAACAGGGGAAGAGACCCAGTACTTC. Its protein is CASSDGIGTGEETQYF.

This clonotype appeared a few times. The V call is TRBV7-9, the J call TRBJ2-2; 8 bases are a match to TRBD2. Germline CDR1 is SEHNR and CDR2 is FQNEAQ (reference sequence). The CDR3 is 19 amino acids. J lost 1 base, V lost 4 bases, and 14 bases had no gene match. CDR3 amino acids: CASSSKSLAGLLNTGELFF. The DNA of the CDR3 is TGTGCCAGCAGCTCAAAGTCCCTAGCGGGCCTCTTGAACACCGGGGAGCTGTTTTTT.

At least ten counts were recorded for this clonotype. DNA for the CDR3: TGCAGTGCCAGCCCGACTTCGTACCAAGAGACCCAGTACTTC. Translating it yields CSASPTSYQETQYF. The rearrangement joins TRBV20-1 to TRBJ2-5; D remains unclear. V gave up 6 bases and J gave up 0 bases, with 14 bases separating them. Per the germline V gene, CDR1 is DFQATT and CDR2 is SNEGSKA (reference sequence). The CDR3 runs to 14 residues.

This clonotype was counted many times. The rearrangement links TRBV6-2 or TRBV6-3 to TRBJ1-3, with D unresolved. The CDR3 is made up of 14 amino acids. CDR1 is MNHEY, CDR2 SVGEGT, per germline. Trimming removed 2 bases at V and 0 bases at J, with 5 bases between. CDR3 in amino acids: CASSYTGSGNTIYF. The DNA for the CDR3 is TGTGCCAGCAGTTACACCGGCTCTGGAAACACCATATATTTT.

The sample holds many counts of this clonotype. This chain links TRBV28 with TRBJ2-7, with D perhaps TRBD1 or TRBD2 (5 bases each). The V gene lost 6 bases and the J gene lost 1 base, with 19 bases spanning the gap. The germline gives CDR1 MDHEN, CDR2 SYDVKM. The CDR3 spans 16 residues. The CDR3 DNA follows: TGTGCCAGCAGCCCAGCGACCGGGACCTATTCCTACGAGCAGTACTTC. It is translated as CASSPATGTYSYEQYF.

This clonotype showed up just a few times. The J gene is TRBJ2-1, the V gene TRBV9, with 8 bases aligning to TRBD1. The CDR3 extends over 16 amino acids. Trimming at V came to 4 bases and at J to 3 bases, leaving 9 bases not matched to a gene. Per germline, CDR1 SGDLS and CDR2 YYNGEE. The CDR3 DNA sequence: TGTGCCAGCAGCCTCCTCGGACAGGGATACTACAATGAGCAGTTCTTC. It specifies CASSLLGQGYYNEQFF.

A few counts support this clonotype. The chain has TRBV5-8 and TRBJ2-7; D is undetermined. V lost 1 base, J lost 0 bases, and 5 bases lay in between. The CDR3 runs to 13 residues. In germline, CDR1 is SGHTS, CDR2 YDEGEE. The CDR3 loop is CASSLYSSYEQYF. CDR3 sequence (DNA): TGTGCCAGCAGCTTGTACAGCTCCTACGAGCAGTACTTC.

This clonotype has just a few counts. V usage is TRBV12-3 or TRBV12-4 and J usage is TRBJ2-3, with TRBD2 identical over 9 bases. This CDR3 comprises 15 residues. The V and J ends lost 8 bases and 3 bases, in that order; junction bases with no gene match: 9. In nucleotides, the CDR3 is TGTGCCAGCCGGACCGGCGGGAGGGGTACAGATACGCAGTATTTT. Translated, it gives CASRTGGRGTDTQYF.

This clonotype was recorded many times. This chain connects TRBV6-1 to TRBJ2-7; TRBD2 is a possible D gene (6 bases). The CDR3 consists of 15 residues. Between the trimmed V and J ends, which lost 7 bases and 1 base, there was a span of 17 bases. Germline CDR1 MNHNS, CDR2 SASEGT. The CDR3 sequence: CASTNGGIGSYEQYF. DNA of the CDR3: TGTGCCAGCACCAACGGGGGAATTGGGTCCTACGAGCAGTACTTC.